The entry below describes one T cell receptor (beta chain). What it binds is unknown. Gene labels here are mouse ones. Read data end 1 residue before the CDR3 end; the end is taken from the germline J gene. Survey-depth TCRbeta CDR3 sequencing reported V/J genes and productive frequencies. The table came from immunoSEQ multiplex PCR; TCRdb's copy has only in-frame clones and leaves some out. The data contain 40,000 to 60,000 clones, roughly 75% of them seen just once; the ten biggest clones take up less than 0.85%. The sample originates from a study of tissue T cells after allogeneic stem cell transplantation. Study-wide results and limits: Tissue-detected TCR repertoire was only partly captured by blood and spleen T cells. Shared clones across patients were few; motif clustering revealed tissue-specific shared signatures. The study did not identify alloreactive or antigen-specific tissue TCRs, and some clones might be persisting host cells.

The length of the CDR3 is 15 residues. J gave up 3 bases and V 3 bases, and 5 bases lay outside the gene matches. Germline loops: CDR1 SGHLS, CDR2 HYDKME. Sequenced material: sorted cells pooled from one or two spleens. The origin of this receptor is a pool of C57BL/6 mice in good health. This chain uses TRBV12-2 with TRBJ2-3; 10 positions agree with TRBD1. The CDR3 DNA, read in part, is TGTGCCAGCTCTTTCGGGACAGGGGTGGCAGAAACGCTGTAT. Amino acids: CASSFGTGVAETLY. Given in full, the CDR3 is CASSFGTGVAETLYF.